The 4 T cell receptor beta chains below all came from one sample that was sequenced in a study of radiation and T cells in renal cell carcinoma (TCRdb year 2020). To prepare the library, the immunoSEQ multiplex PCR assay was applied. TCRdb took this table from immuneACCESS and kept in-frame rearrangements with V and J called. Such tables lack part of the clones; where checked against another copy, unresolved V genes explain under half of the gap, and the rest is unexplained. Within this sample are over 45,000 clones, with approximately 80% of them counted one time only. Less than 7.5% of the sample belongs to the ten largest clones. In light of the paper, this sample's time point label describes: baseline pretreatment blood. Reading the label with the study, this specimen's treatment or condition is: 15 Gy SBRT to primary tumor, nephrectomy 4 weeks later. The sequencing used blood, collected from a patient whose treatment included radiotherapy and nephrectomy. The receptors shown here come from a man in his fifties or sixties with renal cell carcinoma.

The chain combines TRBV20-1 with TRBJ1-6; D gene unclear. V was cut by 1 base and J by 10 bases, with 5 bases left in between. In germline, CDR1 is DFQATT, CDR2 SNEGSKA (reference sequence). The CDR3 extends over 11 amino acids. This chain's CDR3 is CSARVKSPLHF. CDR3 nucleotide sequence: TGCAGTGCTAGAGTTAAATCACCCCTCCACTTT.

The gene calls are TRBV10-3 and TRBJ1-2; tentative D call: TRBD1 (6 bases). CDR1 and CDR2 from the germline V gene are ENHRY and SYGVKD. The CDR3 runs 16 residues. The germline V and J ends were trimmed by 0 bases and 2 bases, with 13 bases remaining between them. In DNA form, the CDR3 reads TGTGCCATCAGTGAGTCGAAGGCGCAGGGGAACTATGGCTACACCTTC. Translation: CAISESKAQGNYGYTF.

The rearrangement links TRBV6-6 to TRBJ2-3; D is unresolved. CDR3 size: 15 residues. Deletions cut 2 bases from V and 3 bases from J, with 12 bases between. Germline V gene data show CDR1 as MNHNY and CDR2 as SVGAGI (reference sequence). CDR3 DNA: TGTGCCAGCAGTTACGAAGGAGTGGAGACAGATACGCAGTATTTT. Translating gives CASSYEGVETDTQYF.

The gene calls are TRBV7-7 and TRBJ2-1; D is perhaps TRBD1 or TRBD2 (5 bases each). Trimming cost V 5 bases and J 7 bases, with 21 bases left between them. The CDR3 sequence is 16 residues long. CDR1 is SSHAT, CDR2 FNYEAQ, per germline (reference sequence). The CDR3 DNA sequence: TGTGCCAGCAGCCCCCGTATTACCGGGGCAGCTAATGAGCAGTTCTTC. Translating it yields CASSPRITGAANEQFF.